This T cell receptor (beta chain) was recovered during a study of blood T cell repertoires in COVID-19. The wider study: In each case, the material was cDNA or gDNA derived from T cells, B-cell-depleted T cells, or PBMCs.

CDR3 length: 13 residues. Trimming shortened V by 5 bases and J by 2 bases, and 9 bases separated the two germline ends. Germline V gene sequence: CDR1 KGHSH, CDR2 LQKENI. Authors' processing steps: The assay estimated nucleated cells by amplifying reference gene primers. Here immunoSEQ multiplex PCR was the method, and the copy in TCRdb shows in-frame clones only, minus some. That table gives V, J and clone size, and the DNA gave D and trimming. The sample lists 200,000 to 250,000 clones, approximately 78% occurring once. Material: PBMCs or T cells enriched from blood (not recorded which). This receptor was obtained from a man in his forties who had recovered from COVID-19. The genes are TRBV18 and TRBJ1-2, with D tentatively TRBD1 (5 bases). In DNA, the CDR3 is TGTGCCAGCTCAATTAAGGGGAACTATGGCTACACCTTC. Translated: CASSIKGNYGYTF.